This TCR beta chain emerged from a study of blood T cell repertoires in COVID-19. Study details: Both acute and convalescent COVID-19 samples were obtained from the United States, Italy and Spain. Sample material is recorded as cDNA or gDNA derived from T cells, B-cell-depleted T cells, or PBMCs.

How the authors handled the data: Nucleated cell counts were estimated from reference gene primer amplification. Assay: immunoSEQ multiplex PCR; the TCRdb copy retains only in-frame clones and omits some. That table is the source of V, J and clone size, and D and trimming were worked out from the DNA. The sample yields some 82,000 clones, 80% to 90% seen once. The CDR3 contains 16 residues. The V gene lost 0 bases and the J gene lost 0 bases, with 9 bases spanning the gap. V is TRBV23-1 and J is TRBJ1-5; D not certain. TRBV23-1 is marked as an open reading frame, function uncertain. The sequenced sample consisted of peripheral blood. This TCR was recovered from an elderly man with active or convalescent COVID-19. The CDR3 DNA is TGCGCCAGCAGTCAATCTCCAGTGATTAGCAATCAGCCCCAGCATTTT. Its translation: CASSQSPVISNQPQHF.